Below, 23 T cell receptor beta chains from the same sample are listed, as sequenced in a study of response to subunit inactivated influenza vaccine. TCRdb reprocessed the RT-PCR reads with MiXCR, giving one entry per CDR3 protein. The sample yields some 520,000 distinct CDR3 sequences, approximately 17% seen once. The sequencing used CD4+ T cells sorted from PBMCs, collected less than 30 months after vaccination. The receptors here all came from a man aged 45 to 75 who received an inactivated influenza vaccine.

A few counts support this clonotype. The genes are TRBV4-3 and TRBJ2-1, with 15 positions matching TRBD2. Germline CDR1 LGHNA, CDR2 YSLEER. The ends lost 3 bases at V and 5 bases at J; junction bases unmatched: 5. This CDR3 spans 17 amino acids. CDR3 amino acids: CASSHQRTSGGDNEQFF. For the CDR3, the DNA is TGCGCCAGCAGCCACCAGAGGACTAGCGGGGGGGACAATGAGCAGTTCTTC.

This clonotype was picked up a small number of times. DNA for the CDR3: TGTGCCAGCAGCCTGATACAAGGGGGCATTCAGTACTTC. Protein: CASSLIQGGIQYF. V gene TRBV25-1 combines with J gene TRBJ2-4, with a possible D match to TRBD1 (6 bases). The germline gives CDR1 MGHDK, CDR2 SYGVNS. Trimming took off 6 bases at V and 9 bases at J, with 15 bases between the two ends. The CDR3 totals 13 residues. Looking up the rest from reference TRBV25-1 and TRBJ2-4 gives the full variable domain: EADIYQTPRYLVIGTGKKITLECSQTMGHDKMYWYQQDPGMELHLIHYSYGVNSTEKGDLSSESTVSRIRTEHFPLTLESARPSHTSQYLCASSLIQGGIQYFGAGTRLSVL.

This clonotype was recorded at least ten times. The chain recombines TRBV12-3 or TRBV12-4 with TRBJ2-7; 11 bases fit TRBD2. The CDR3 has 14 residues. J lost 6 bases, V lost 3 bases, and 4 bases had no gene match. The CDR3 coding sequence is TGTGCCAGCAGTTTTAGCGGGAGGGCCCTCGAGCAGTACTTC. The encoded protein is CASSFSGRALEQYF.

This clonotype was counted ten times or more. The V and J genes are TRBV3-1 and TRBJ1-1; D gene ambiguous. CDR3 length equals 14 residues. The V end lost 3 bases, the J end lost 2 bases, and 10 bases lay between the germline ends. CDR1 LGHDT and CDR2 YNNKEL come from the germline V gene (reference sequence). This CDR3 reads CASSHRGLNTEAFF. The CDR3 coding sequence is TGTGCCAGCAGCCATCGTGGACTAAACACTGAAGCTTTCTTT.

The rearrangement links TRBV4-2 to TRBJ2-7, with a tentative D call TRBD1 (6 bases). Germline V lookup: CDR1 LGHNA, CDR2 YNFKEQ. V was shortened by 8 bases and J by 1 base, with 12 bases between the two germline ends. This CDR3 region has 13 residues. CDR3 coding DNA: TGTGCCAGCGGACAAGGACAGTCCTACGAGCAGTACTTC. This gives the protein CASGQGQSYEQYF.

V is TRBV6-2 or TRBV6-3 and J is TRBJ2-7; no firm D call. Germline V gives CDR1 MNHEY, CDR2 SVGEGT. V was shortened by 0 bases and J by 12 bases, with 12 bases between the two germline ends. This CDR3 spans 12 amino acids. Written as DNA, the CDR3 is TGTGCCAGCAGTTACTCGACGGGTGTTGGGTACTTC. It codes for CASSYSTGVGYF.

V gene TRBV5-5 combines with J gene TRBJ2-5; a possible D gene is TRBD2 (5 bases). The V and J ends lost 6 bases and 5 bases respectively, with 14 bases between them. Germline V CDR1 and CDR2: SGHKS, YYEKEE (reference sequence). The CDR3 is 13 residues long. The CDR3 region has the DNA TGTGCCAGCATCCTAGCCCCCGGGGAGACCCAGTACTTC. This translates into CASILAPGETQYF.

The genes are TRBV20-1 and TRBJ2-3; 11 positions match TRBD2. CDR1 DFQATT and CDR2 SNEGSKA come from the germline V gene (reference sequence). The CDR3 is 14 residues long. Trimming took 5 bases from V and 6 from J; bases not matched to a gene: 7. In nucleotides, the CDR3 is TGCAGTGCTGTAGCGGGGGGGTCTTCGGATACGCAGTATTTT. Translation gives CSAVAGGSSDTQYF.

This clonotype appeared many times. In nucleotides, the CDR3 is TGTGCCAGCAGCCCACGGGGAGGGACTAATGAAAAACTGTTTTTT. Translating gives CASSPRGGTNEKLFF. The chain couples TRBV3-1 to TRBJ1-4; D is unclear. Germline-derived CDR1 and CDR2 are LGHDT and YNNKEL (reference sequence). V was cut by 4 bases and J by 2 bases, with 11 bases left in between. The CDR3 length is 15 residues. The whole variable domain, filled in from reference TRBV3-1 and TRBJ1-4, reads DTAVSQTPKYLVTQMGNDKSIKCEQNLGHDTMYWYKQDSKKFLKIMFSYNNKELIINETVPNRFSPKSPDKAHLNLHINSLELGDSAVYFCASSPRGGTNEKLFFGSGTQLSVL.

This CDR3 reads CSATDSGGGADTQYF. The CDR3 bases are TGCAGTGCGACCGACAGCGGGGGAGGGGCAGATACGCAGTATTTT. This chain connects TRBV20-1 to TRBJ2-3; 8 bases match TRBD2. Germline lookup yields CDR1 DFQATT and CDR2 SNEGSKA (reference sequence). The CDR3 loop spans 15 amino acids. V lost 6 bases, J lost 4 bases, and 12 bases stayed unmatched.

This clonotype was detected ten times or more. The CDR3 DNA reads TGTGCCAGCAGTTGGGACAGCGAGCAGTACTTC. Translating gives CASSWDSEQYF. This chain connects TRBV12-3 or TRBV12-4 to TRBJ2-7; 7 bases line up with TRBD1. V shed 4 bases and J 6 bases; nucleotides not matched to a gene: 0. This CDR3 has 11 residues.

With regard to this clonotype: This may come from a read error, since a much larger clone is one base off. The chain combines TRBV24-1 with TRBJ2-3; TRBD1 matches at 7 bases. This CDR3 comprises 15 residues. CDR1 is KGHDR and CDR2 is SFDVKD in the germline V gene. CDR3 loop: CATCDPGTVTDTQYF. The CDR3 DNA is TGTGCCACCTGTGACCCTGGGACAGTCACAGATACGCAGTATTTT.

This clonotype was seen a few times. The chain is built from TRBV20-1 and TRBJ1-2; TRBD1 matches 7 bases. V lost 0 bases, J lost 2 bases, and 9 bases stayed unmatched. Per the germline V gene, CDR1 is DFQATT and CDR2 is SNEGSKA (reference sequence). The CDR3 spans 16 residues. The DNA for the CDR3 is TGCAGTGCTAGAGACGGGACAGCCAGCTACAACTATGGCTACACCTTC. The encoded protein is CSARDGTASYNYGYTF.

This clonotype was recorded at least ten times. The chain couples TRBV20-1 to TRBJ2-1; weak D call: TRBD2 (6 bases). V was shortened by 1 base and J by 4 bases, with 14 bases between the two germline ends. Germline values: CDR1 DFQATT, CDR2 SNEGSKA (reference sequence). The CDR3 is 15 amino acids. The CDR3, as DNA: TGCAGTGCTAGAGCAGGGCGGGGACCATACAATGAGCAGTTCTTC. This encodes CSARAGRGPYNEQFF.

The rearrangement links TRBV7-8 to TRBJ2-3; the D is unclear. Germline V gene lookup returns CDR1 SGHVS and CDR2 FQNEAQ. V was pared by 5 bases and J by 5 bases, with 11 bases between. The CDR3 spans 13 residues. The chain's CDR3 is CASSVEVGDTQYF. DNA of the CDR3: TGTGCCAGCAGCGTAGAGGTTGGAGATACGCAGTATTTT.

This clonotype was detected a few times. The V call is TRBV20-1, the J call TRBJ1-5; the match to TRBD1 covers 8 bases. V was pared by 5 bases and J by 5 bases, with 5 bases of the junction left unmatched. The CDR3 loop spans 13 amino acids. The germline V gene encodes CDR1 DFQATT and CDR2 SNEGSKA (reference sequence). CDR3 sequence (DNA): TGCAGTGCTCAGGACAGGGCCTATCAGCCCCAGCATTTT. Translation: CSAQDRAYQPQHF.

As DNA, the CDR3 is TGTGCCAGCAGCCCTCTCCTAGATGGGGGGGCACGTGAAGCTTTCTTT. Protein sequence: CASSPLLDGGAREAFF. This chain connects TRBV7-2 to TRBJ1-1, with TRBD1 as a possible D gene (6 bases). CDR1 and CDR2 from the germline V gene are SGHTA and FQGNSA. With 5 bases removed from V and 7 bases from J, the gap between germline ends came to 23 bases. The CDR3 spans 16 residues.

This clonotype was seen many times. The V and J genes are TRBV27 and TRBJ2-7; no reliable D call. Germline V gives CDR1 MNHEY, CDR2 SMNVEV (reference sequence). This CDR3 contains 13 residues. V was cut by 6 bases and J by 3 bases, with 12 bases left in between. CDR3 amino acids: CASRIHPSYEQYF. The CDR3 region has the DNA TGTGCCAGCAGGATTCACCCGAGCTACGAGCAGTACTTC.

This clonotype showed up just a few times. This chain links TRBV5-4 with TRBJ2-5, with D unclear. The CDR3 loop spans 14 amino acids. The germline V and J ends were trimmed by 0 bases and 5 bases, with 11 bases remaining between them. Germline V gene lookup returns CDR1 SGHNT and CDR2 YYREEE (reference sequence). CDR3: CASSLEAPRETQYF. In DNA, the CDR3 is TGTGCCAGCAGCTTGGAGGCCCCCCGGGAGACCCAGTACTTC.

The chain joins TRBV12-3 or TRBV12-4 to TRBJ1-5, with unresolved D. The CDR3 totals 14 residues. V was trimmed by 2 bases and J by 7 bases, leaving 12 bases between them. The CDR3 region has the DNA TGTGCCAGCAGTTTAAATGCGGGAGAACAGCCCCAGCATTTT. This sequence encodes CASSLNAGEQPQHF.

This clonotype was counted only a few times. The chain carries TRBV7-9 and TRBJ2-1; D is tentatively TRBD1 or TRBD2 (5 bases each). Germline CDR1 reads SEHNR; CDR2 reads FQNEAQ (reference sequence). This CDR3 spans 17 amino acids. Trimming left V 1 base short and J 4 bases short, with 17 bases between. CDR3 bases: TGTGCCAGCAGCTTAGAGGACGGGGCGAAAATATACAATGAGCAGTTCTTC. Translated, it gives CASSLEDGAKIYNEQFF.

This clonotype was detected only a few times. This rearrangement joins TRBV5-1 to TRBJ1-1; 12 positions agree with TRBD1. The V gene end was trimmed by 3 bases and the J gene end by 5 bases; junction bases not matched to a gene: 5. Per the germline V gene, CDR1 is SGHRS and CDR2 is YFSETQ. This CDR3 has 15 residues. The CDR3 sequence is CASSSEGQGATEAFF. The DNA of the CDR3 is TGCGCCAGCAGCTCGGAGGGACAGGGGGCAACTGAAGCTTTCTTT.

This clonotype occurred a few times. The J gene is TRBJ2-6, the V gene TRBV5-6, with D perhaps matching TRBD1 or TRBD2 (6 bases each). Germline CDR1 and CDR2: SGHDT and YYEEEE. The V gene lost 8 bases and the J gene lost 2 bases, with 11 bases spanning the gap. The CDR3 totals 14 residues. CDR3 protein: CASSGGPGANVLTF. CDR3 coding DNA: TGTGCCAGTTCTGGGGGGCCTGGGGCCAACGTCCTGACTTTC.